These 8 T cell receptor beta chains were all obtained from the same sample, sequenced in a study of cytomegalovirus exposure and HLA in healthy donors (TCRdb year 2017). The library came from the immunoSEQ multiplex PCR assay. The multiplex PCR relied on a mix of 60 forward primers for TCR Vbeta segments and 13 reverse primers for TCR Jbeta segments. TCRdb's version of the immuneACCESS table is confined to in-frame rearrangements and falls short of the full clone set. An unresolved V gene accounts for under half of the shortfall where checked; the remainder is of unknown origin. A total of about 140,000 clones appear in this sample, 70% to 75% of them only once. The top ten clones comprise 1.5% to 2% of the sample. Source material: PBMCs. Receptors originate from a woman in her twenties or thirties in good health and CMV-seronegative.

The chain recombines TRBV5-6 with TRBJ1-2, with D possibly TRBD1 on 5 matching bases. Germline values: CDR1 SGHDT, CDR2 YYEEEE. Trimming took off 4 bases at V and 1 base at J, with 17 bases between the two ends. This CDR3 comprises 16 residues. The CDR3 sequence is CASSPEGAGNNYGYTF. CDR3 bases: TGTGCCAGCAGCCCGGAAGGGGCAGGGAATAACTATGGCTACACCTTC.

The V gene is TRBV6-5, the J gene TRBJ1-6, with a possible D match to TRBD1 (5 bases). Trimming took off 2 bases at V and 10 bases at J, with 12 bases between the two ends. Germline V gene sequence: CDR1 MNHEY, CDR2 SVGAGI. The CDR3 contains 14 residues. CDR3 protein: CASSYGGGYSPLHF. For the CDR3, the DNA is TGTGCCAGCAGTTACGGGGGGGGGTACTCACCCCTCCACTTT.

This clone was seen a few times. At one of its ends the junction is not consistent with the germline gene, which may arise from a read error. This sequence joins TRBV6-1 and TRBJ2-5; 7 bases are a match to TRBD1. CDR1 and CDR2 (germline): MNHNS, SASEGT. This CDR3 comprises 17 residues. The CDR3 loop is CASSQAVGGDDLETQYF. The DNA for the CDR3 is TGTGCCAGCAGTCAAGCGGTAGGGGGCGACGATTTGGAGACCCAGTACTTC.

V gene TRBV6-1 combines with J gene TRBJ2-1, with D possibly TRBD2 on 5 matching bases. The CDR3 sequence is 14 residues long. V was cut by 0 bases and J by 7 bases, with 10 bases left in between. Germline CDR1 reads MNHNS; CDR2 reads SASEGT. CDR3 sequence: CASSEARLANEQFF. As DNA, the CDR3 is TGTGCCAGCAGTGAAGCGCGGCTAGCTAATGAGCAGTTCTTC.

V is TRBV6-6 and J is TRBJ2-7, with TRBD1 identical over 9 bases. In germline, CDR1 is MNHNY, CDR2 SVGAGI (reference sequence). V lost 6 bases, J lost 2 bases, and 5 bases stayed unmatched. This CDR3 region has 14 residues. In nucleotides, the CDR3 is TGTGCCAGCAGGGACACAGGGGGCCCCTACGAGCAGTACTTC. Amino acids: CASRDTGGPYEQYF.

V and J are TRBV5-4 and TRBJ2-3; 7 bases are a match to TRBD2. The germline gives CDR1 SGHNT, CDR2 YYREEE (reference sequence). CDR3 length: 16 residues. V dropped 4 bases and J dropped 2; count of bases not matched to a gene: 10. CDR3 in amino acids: CASSTQILASTDTQYF. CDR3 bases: TGTGCCAGCAGCACACAAATACTAGCGTCCACAGATACGCAGTATTTT. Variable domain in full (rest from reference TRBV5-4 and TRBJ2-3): ETGVTQSPTHLIKTRGQQVTLRCSSQSGHNTVSWYQQALGQGPQFIFQYYREEENGRGNFPPRFSGLQFPNYSSELNVNALELDDSALYLCASSTQILASTDTQYFGPGTRLTVL.

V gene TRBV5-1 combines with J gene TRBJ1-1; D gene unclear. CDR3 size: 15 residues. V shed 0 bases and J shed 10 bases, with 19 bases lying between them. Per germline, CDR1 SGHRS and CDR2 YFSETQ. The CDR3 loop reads CASSLASRQSDRAFF. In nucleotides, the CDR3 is TGCGCCAGCAGCTTGGCCTCGCGTCAGAGCGACCGAGCTTTCTTT.

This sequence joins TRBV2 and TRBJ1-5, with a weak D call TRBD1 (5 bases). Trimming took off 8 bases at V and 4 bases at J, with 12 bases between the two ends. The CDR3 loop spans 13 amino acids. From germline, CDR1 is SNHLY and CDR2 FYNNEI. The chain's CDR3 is CASGNGGNQPQHF. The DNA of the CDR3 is TGTGCCAGCGGAAACGGGGGGAATCAGCCCCAGCATTTT.